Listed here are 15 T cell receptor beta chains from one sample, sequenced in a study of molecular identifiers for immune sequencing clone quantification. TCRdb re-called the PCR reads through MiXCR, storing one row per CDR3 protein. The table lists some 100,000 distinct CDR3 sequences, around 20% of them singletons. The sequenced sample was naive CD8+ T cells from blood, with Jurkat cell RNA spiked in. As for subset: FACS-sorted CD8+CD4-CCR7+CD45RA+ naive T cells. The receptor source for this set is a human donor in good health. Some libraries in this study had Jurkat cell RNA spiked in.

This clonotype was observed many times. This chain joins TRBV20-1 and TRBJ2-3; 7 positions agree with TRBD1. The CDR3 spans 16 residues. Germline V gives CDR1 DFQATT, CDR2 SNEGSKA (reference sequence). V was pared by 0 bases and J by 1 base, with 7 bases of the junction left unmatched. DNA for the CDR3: TGCAGTGCTAGAGATATGAGGGGGCCTCGCACAGATACGCAGTATTTT. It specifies CSARDMRGPRTDTQYF.

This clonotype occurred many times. For the CDR3, the DNA is TGTGCCAGCACCCTCCTCGGTGGCAGGGGTTCTGGCTACACCTTC. Its protein is CASTLLGGRGSGYTF. The chain combines TRBV2 with TRBJ1-2; weak D call: TRBD1 (6 bases). In germline, CDR1 is SNHLY, CDR2 FYNNEI. The CDR3 spans 15 residues. V lost 7 bases, J lost 7 bases, and 22 bases lay in between.

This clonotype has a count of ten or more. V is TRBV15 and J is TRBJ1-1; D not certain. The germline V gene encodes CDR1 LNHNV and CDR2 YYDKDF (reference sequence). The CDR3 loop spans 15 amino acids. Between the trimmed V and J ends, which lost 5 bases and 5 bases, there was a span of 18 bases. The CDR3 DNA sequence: TGTGCCACCAGCTCACGCAGTGGCTTTCGGACTGAAGCTTTCTTT. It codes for CATSSRSGFRTEAFF.

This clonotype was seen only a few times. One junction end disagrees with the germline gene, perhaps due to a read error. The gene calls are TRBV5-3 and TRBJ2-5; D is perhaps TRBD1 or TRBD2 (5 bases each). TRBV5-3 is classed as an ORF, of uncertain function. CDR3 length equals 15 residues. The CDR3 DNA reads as TGTGCCAGCTCTCTTTATGGGGGTAGCCAAGACACCCAGTACTTT. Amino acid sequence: CASSLYGGSQDTQYF.

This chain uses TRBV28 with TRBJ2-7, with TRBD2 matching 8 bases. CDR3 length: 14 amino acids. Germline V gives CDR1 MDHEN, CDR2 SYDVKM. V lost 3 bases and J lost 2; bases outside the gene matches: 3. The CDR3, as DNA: TGTGCCAGCAGTTTGTCGGGGGGGCCCTACGAGCAGTACTTC. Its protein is CASSLSGGPYEQYF.

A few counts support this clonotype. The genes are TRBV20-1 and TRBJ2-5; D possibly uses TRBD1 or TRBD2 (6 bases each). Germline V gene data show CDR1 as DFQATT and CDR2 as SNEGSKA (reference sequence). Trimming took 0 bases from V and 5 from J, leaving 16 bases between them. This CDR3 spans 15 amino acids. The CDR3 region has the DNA TGCAGTGCTAGAGATACCGGGACACGGGAGGAGACCCAGTACTTC. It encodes CSARDTGTREETQYF.

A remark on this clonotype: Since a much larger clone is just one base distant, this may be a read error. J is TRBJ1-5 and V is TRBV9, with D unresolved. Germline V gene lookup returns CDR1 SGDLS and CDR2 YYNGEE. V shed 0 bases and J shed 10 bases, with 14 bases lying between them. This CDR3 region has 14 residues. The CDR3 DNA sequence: TGTGCCAGCAGCGTAGGATTGGACCGATGTCCCCAGCATTTT. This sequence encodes CASSVGLDRCPQHF.

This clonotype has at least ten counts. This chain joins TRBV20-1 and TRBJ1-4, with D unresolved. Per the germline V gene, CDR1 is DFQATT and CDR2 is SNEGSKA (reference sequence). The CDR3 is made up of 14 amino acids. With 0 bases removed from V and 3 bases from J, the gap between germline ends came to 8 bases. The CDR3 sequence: CSARDSWANEKLFF. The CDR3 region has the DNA TGCAGTGCTAGAGATTCCTGGGCTAATGAAAAACTGTTTTTT.

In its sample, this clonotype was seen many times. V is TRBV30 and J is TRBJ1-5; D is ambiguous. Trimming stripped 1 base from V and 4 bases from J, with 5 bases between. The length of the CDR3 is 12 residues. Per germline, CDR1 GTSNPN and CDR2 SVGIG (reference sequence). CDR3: CAWSDPNQPQHF. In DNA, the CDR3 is TGTGCCTGGAGTGACCCGAATCAGCCCCAGCATTTT.

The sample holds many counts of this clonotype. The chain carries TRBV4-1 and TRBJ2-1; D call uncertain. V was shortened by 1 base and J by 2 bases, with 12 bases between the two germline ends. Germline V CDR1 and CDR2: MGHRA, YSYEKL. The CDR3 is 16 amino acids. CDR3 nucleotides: TGCGCCAGCAGCCAAGGGACGGTCCAGCCCTACAATGAGCAGTTCTTC. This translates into CASSQGTVQPYNEQFF.

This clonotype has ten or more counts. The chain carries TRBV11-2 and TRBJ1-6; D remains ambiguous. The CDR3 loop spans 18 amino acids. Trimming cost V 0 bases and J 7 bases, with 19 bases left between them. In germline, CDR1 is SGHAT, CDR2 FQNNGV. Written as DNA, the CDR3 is TGTGCCAGCAGCTTAGATGATGGATTGTGGCAGGAGAATTCACCCCTCCACTTT. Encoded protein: CASSLDDGLWQENSPLHF.

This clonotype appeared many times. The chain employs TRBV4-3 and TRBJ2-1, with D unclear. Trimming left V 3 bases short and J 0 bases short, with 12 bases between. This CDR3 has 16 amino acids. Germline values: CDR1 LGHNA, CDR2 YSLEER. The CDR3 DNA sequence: TGCGCCAGCAGCCAGGACCGGATGAGCTCCTACAATGAGCAGTTCTTC. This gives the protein CASSQDRMSSYNEQFF.

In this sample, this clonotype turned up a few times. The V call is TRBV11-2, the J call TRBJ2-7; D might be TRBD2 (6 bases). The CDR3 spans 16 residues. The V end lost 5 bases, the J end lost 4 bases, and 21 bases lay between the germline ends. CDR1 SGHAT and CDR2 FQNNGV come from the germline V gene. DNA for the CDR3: TGTGCCAGCAGCGGGGCACGCGGGACGATGTTTTACGAGCAGTACTTC. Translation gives CASSGARGTMFYEQYF.

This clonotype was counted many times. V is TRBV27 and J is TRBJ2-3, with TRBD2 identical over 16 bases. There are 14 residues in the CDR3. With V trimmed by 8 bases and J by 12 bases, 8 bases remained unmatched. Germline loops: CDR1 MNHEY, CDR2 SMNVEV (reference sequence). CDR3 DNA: TGTGCCAGCGGGCGAGGGACTAGCGGGAGGGACCAGTATTTT. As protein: CASGRGTSGRDQYF.

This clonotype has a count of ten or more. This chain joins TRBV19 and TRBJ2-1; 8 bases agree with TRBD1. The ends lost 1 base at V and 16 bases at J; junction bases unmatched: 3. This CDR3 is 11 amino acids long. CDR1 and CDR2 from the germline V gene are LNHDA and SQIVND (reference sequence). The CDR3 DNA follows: TGTGCCAGTAGTATAGGCAGGGGGCACTTCTTC. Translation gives CASSIGRGHFF.